The sequence of this T cell receptor beta chain was determined in a study of T cell responses to AZD1222 COVID-19 vaccine (dated by TCRdb to the early 2020s). At the level of the whole study: A total of approximately 250 trial participants underwent TCR sequencing, of whom 200 to 220 had received two doses of AZD1222 and around 26 had received two doses of the MenACWY control vaccine. Trial participants were enrolled by age into 18-55, 56-69 and 70-plus year subgroups, with roughly 160, 29 and 62 TCR-sequenced participants respectively.

What this sample's time point label stands for: about 28 days (+/-7) after the second vaccine dose. AZD1222 recipients whose second dose came at about 4 weeks and those whose second dose came at about 12 weeks were combined into one group, since spike-specific TCR depth and breadth did not differ between the two schedules. The vaccinee samples were drawn from two UK trials, COV001 and COV002, one of which was a single-blind randomized controlled phase 2/3 trial testing AZD1222 (ChAdOx1 nCoV-19) in healthy adults. Trial participant PBMC samples were collected at day 0 and day 28 after the second dose for TCRbeta chain sequencing. CDR1 and CDR2 are drawn from the germline V gene: SGHTS, YDEGEE. V and J are truncated by 4 bases and 8 bases respectively, leaving an intervening sequence of 15 bases. The CDR3 covers 14 residues, taking in both the cysteine and the phenylalanine. The retained sequence is limited to the CDR3, 42 bases, with the frame set at the first base.

The sample holds one count of this clone. Which antigen it targets is not known. Per-base qualities were not stored, and no clone one base away is much larger. The CDR3 regions of human TCRbeta chains were analyzed by immunosequencing. Per the original workflow: TCRs in the repertoires were matched against a reference library of SARS-CoV-2-specific TCRs that had been generated with the MIRA antigen-specificity platform. Breadth was defined as the fraction of unique TCRs that were SARS-CoV-2-associated. Depth was defined as the fraction of total T cells that were SARS-CoV-2-associated. Using the MIRA data, each spike-specific TCR was assigned both to the spike region to which the TCR was reactive and to a CD4 or CD8 class. Log10-transformed breadth and depth values were compared by one-way ANOVA with Sidak's multiple comparisons tests. Not all clones reach the TCRdb copy of this immuneACCESS table, which keeps in-frame sequences only. Checked studies attribute under half of the gap to unresolved V genes and leave the rest unexplained. V and J calls and clone size are copied from that table; D and trimming were computed from the DNA. This sample gives some 70,000 clones in total; around 80% of them show up just once. 11% to 15% of the sample belongs to the ten largest clones.

On the study overall, not on this receptor specifically: Conclusions about previously exposed vaccinees are limited because only 5 or 6 AZD1222 recipients were SARS-CoV-2 seropositive at baseline. Reportedly, close to half of the unique spike-specific TCRs recognized epitopes lying outside the regions that are mutated in the B.1.351 and B.1.1.7 variants. A significant rise in spike-specific TCR breadth and depth was observed after two AZD1222 doses relative to day 0 and relative to MenACWY recipients. The vaccine-associated CD4 TCRs covered the entire spike protein, and the dominant responses fell in regions 160-218 and 743-854. The 56-69-year group was small, and its depth increase did not reach significance, likely because of low power. Because no samples from the day 14 peak response were available, repertoires could be characterized only after the peak T cell response. Participants were mostly white British and included more females than males, and it was suggested by the authors that clonal diversity may have been underestimated.

Sample: peripheral blood, taken 28 days after the second AZD1222 dose. This clonotype was sampled from an adult who received the AZD1222 COVID-19 vaccine. The V and J genes are TRBV5-8 and TRBJ1-4, with the D gene too uncertain to name. The DNA sequence is TGTGCCAGCAGCCCCCGTGATGGAAGGGAAAAACTGTTTTTT. This sequence encodes CASSPRDGREKLFF.